The rows below give T cell receptor beta chains drawn from one sample of a study of regulatory T cells in long-lasting Graves disease. A single record per CDR3 protein comes from TCRdb applying MiXCR to the multiplex PCR reads. The table records under 500,000 distinct CDR3 sequences, about 20% of them present only once. Sequencing used peripheral blood mononuclear cells (PBMCs), obtained when the disease was refractory, from a patient treated with antithyroid drugs. These receptors originate from a female donor with Graves disease. The CDR3 runs from the conserved cysteine through the conserved F or W. Each record gives: D gene, V gene, clone size, J gene, CDR3 DNA, CDR3 protein. The D gene is left open where the match is weak. A clone size is listed for some rows: how often the clone was seen (once, few, many), or a class if it is expanded.

d_call: -
v_call: TRBV6-1
clone_size: -
j_call: TRBJ1-2
cdr3_nt: TGTGCCAGCAGGGGGGCAGGGGAGTATGGCTACACCTTC
cdr3_aa: CASRGAGEYGYTF

d_call: -
v_call: TRBV6-1
clone_size: many
j_call: TRBJ2-5
cdr3_nt: TGTGCCAGCAGTGGTTGGGGGCGTGGAGAGACCCAGTACTTC
cdr3_aa: CASSGWGRGETQYF

d_call: -
v_call: TRBV7-9
clone_size: many
j_call: TRBJ1-4
cdr3_nt: TGTGCCAGCAGCTTCGGCGTTGCAACTAATGAAAAACTGTTTTTT
cdr3_aa: CASSFGVATNEKLFF

d_call: -
v_call: TRBV5-1
clone_size: many
j_call: TRBJ1-1
cdr3_nt: TGCGCCAGCAGAAAAGGTGGCACTGAAGCTTTCTTT
cdr3_aa: CASRKGGTEAFF

d_call: -
v_call: TRBV12-3/TRBV12-4
clone_size: many
j_call: TRBJ1-2
cdr3_nt: TGTGCCAGCAGTTTTGACAGTGGATGGAACTATGGCTACACCTTC
cdr3_aa: CASSFDSGWNYGYTF

d_call: TRBD1
v_call: TRBV6-4
clone_size: -
j_call: TRBJ2-2
cdr3_nt: TGTGCCAGCAGTGTCCGTTTGGGACAGGGGACGAACACCGGGGAGCTGTTTTTT
cdr3_aa: CASSVRLGQGTNTGELFF

d_call: TRBD1
v_call: TRBV19
clone_size: -
j_call: TRBJ2-7
cdr3_nt: TGTGCCAGTAGTAGACAGGGGGCGTTGAACGAGCAGTACTTC
cdr3_aa: CASSRQGALNEQYF

d_call: -
v_call: TRBV11-3
clone_size: many
j_call: TRBJ2-2
cdr3_nt: TGTGCCAGCAGCTTAGTTATGGCGGTTACCGGGGAGCTGTTTTTT
cdr3_aa: CASSLVMAVTGELFF

d_call: -
v_call: TRBV5-1
clone_size: many
j_call: TRBJ1-5
cdr3_nt: TGCGCCAGCAGCTTGGGGCAGGGACATCAGCCCCAGCATTTT
cdr3_aa: CASSLGQGHQPQHF

d_call: -
v_call: TRBV4-2
clone_size: few
j_call: TRBJ2-2
cdr3_nt: TGTGCCAGCAGCCAGTGGGGGCAGGAACATTTCACCGGGGAGCTGTTTTTT
cdr3_aa: CASSQWGQEHFTGELFF

d_call: -
v_call: TRBV3-1
clone_size: few
j_call: TRBJ2-5
cdr3_nt: TGTGCCAGCAGCCAATACGCCAGAGTAAAAGAGACCCAGTACTTC
cdr3_aa: CASSQYARVKETQYF

d_call: -
v_call: TRBV18
clone_size: -
j_call: TRBJ2-3
cdr3_nt: TGTGCCAGCTCTCCCACTCAGCAGTATTTT
cdr3_aa: CASSPTQQYF

d_call: -
v_call: TRBV28
clone_size: many
j_call: TRBJ1-1
cdr3_nt: TGTGCCAGCACCGAGGCCCTGAACACTGAAGCTTTCTTT
cdr3_aa: CASTEALNTEAFF

d_call: -
v_call: TRBV7-2
clone_size: many
j_call: TRBJ2-1
cdr3_nt: TGTGCCAGCAGCTTAGGCTGGAAGGGTCATGAGCAGTTCTTC
cdr3_aa: CASSLGWKGHEQFF

d_call: TRBD1
v_call: TRBV19
clone_size: few
j_call: TRBJ2-7
cdr3_nt: TGTGCCAGTAGTTACAGGGGAGTCCGCGAGCAGTACTTC
cdr3_aa: CASSYRGVREQYF

d_call: -
v_call: TRBV7-9
clone_size: few
j_call: TRBJ1-2
cdr3_nt: TGTGCCAGCAGCTTATTCGCGACACGGGGAGGAATCTTGGGAAACTATGGCTACACCTTC
cdr3_aa: CASSLFATRGGILGNYGYTF

d_call: -
v_call: TRBV5-1
clone_size: many
j_call: TRBJ2-6
cdr3_nt: TGCGCCAGCACGCATTCTGGGGCCAACGTCCTGACTTTC
cdr3_aa: CASTHSGANVLTF

d_call: -
v_call: TRBV14
clone_size: -
j_call: TRBJ2-7
cdr3_nt: TGTGCCAGCAGCCAAGGTTGGGGAGCCTCCTACGAGCAGTACTTC
cdr3_aa: CASSQGWGASYEQYF

d_call: -
v_call: TRBV29-1
clone_size: few
j_call: TRBJ2-7
cdr3_nt: TGCAGCTATGTACTCCGGGCCGAGCAGTACTTC
cdr3_aa: CSYVLRAEQYF

d_call: -
v_call: TRBV29-1
clone_size: many
j_call: TRBJ2-7
cdr3_nt: TGCAGCGTTGGCCCCCCGGGACCGCCCTCCTACGAGCAGTACTTC
cdr3_aa: CSVGPPGPPSYEQYF

d_call: -
v_call: TRBV28
clone_size: -
j_call: TRBJ2-1
cdr3_nt: TGTGCCAGCAATGGGTACGGTATAGGAGGGAATGAGCAGTTCTTC
cdr3_aa: CASNGYGIGGNEQFF

d_call: -
v_call: TRBV5-4
clone_size: once
j_call: TRBJ1-2
cdr3_nt: TGTGCCACCGCAACACGGAGGGACTATGGCTACACCTTC
cdr3_aa: CATATRRDYGYTF

d_call: TRBD2
v_call: TRBV10-3
clone_size: -
j_call: TRBJ2-1
cdr3_nt: TGTGCCATCAGGGGGGGAGGGCCGAGGAATGAGCAGTTCTTC
cdr3_aa: CAIRGGGPRNEQFF

d_call: -
v_call: TRBV28
clone_size: many
j_call: TRBJ1-1
cdr3_nt: TGTGCCAGCAGTTTAATTGGGGCCACTGAAGCTTTCTTT
cdr3_aa: CASSLIGATEAFF

d_call: -
v_call: TRBV7-9
clone_size: many
j_call: TRBJ2-7
cdr3_nt: TGTGCCAGCAGCTTAAGTCAGGACTACGAGCAGTACTTC
cdr3_aa: CASSLSQDYEQYF

d_call: -
v_call: TRBV18
clone_size: few
j_call: TRBJ2-7
cdr3_nt: TGTGCCAGCTCACCCAAATCGGGGTCCTCCGAGCAGTACTTC
cdr3_aa: CASSPKSGSSEQYF

d_call: TRBD2
v_call: TRBV19
clone_size: few
j_call: TRBJ2-7
cdr3_nt: TGTGCCAGTAGTACCGGACTAGCGGGCCTCTACGAGCAGTACTTC
cdr3_aa: CASSTGLAGLYEQYF

d_call: TRBD1
v_call: TRBV5-1
clone_size: -
j_call: TRBJ1-2
cdr3_nt: TGCGCCAGCAGCTTTAGACAGGGGGAGGATGGCTACACCTTC
cdr3_aa: CASSFRQGEDGYTF

d_call: -
v_call: TRBV20-1
clone_size: -
j_call: TRBJ2-3
cdr3_nt: TGCAGTGCTAGAGGGTTAATTAGCACAGATACGCAGTATTTT
cdr3_aa: CSARGLISTDTQYF

d_call: -
v_call: TRBV10-3
clone_size: -
j_call: TRBJ2-2
cdr3_nt: TGTGCCATCTCCCAGTCGAACACCGGGGAGCTGTTTTTT
cdr3_aa: CAISQSNTGELFF

d_call: -
v_call: TRBV5-1
clone_size: -
j_call: TRBJ2-2
cdr3_nt: TGCGCCAGCAGCCCGGAGGACACCGGGGAGCTGTTTTTT
cdr3_aa: CASSPEDTGELFF

d_call: -
v_call: TRBV28
clone_size: -
j_call: TRBJ2-5
cdr3_nt: TGTGCCAGCAGTTTGGGGGCGGCAGCGCAAGAGACCCAGTACTTC
cdr3_aa: CASSLGAAAQETQYF

d_call: -
v_call: TRBV5-1
clone_size: -
j_call: TRBJ2-2
cdr3_nt: TGCGCCAGCAGCTTGGCTGGAACAACGAACACCGGGGAGCTGTTTTTT
cdr3_aa: CASSLAGTTNTGELFF

d_call: -
v_call: TRBV7-9
clone_size: -
j_call: TRBJ1-1
cdr3_nt: TGTGCCAGCAGCTTAAACGGGGACATGAACACTGAAGCTTTCTTT
cdr3_aa: CASSLNGDMNTEAFF

d_call: -
v_call: TRBV30
clone_size: -
j_call: TRBJ2-7
cdr3_nt: TGTGCCTGGAGTAGGTCCTCCTACGAGCAGTACTTC
cdr3_aa: CAWSRSSYEQYF

d_call: -
v_call: TRBV27
clone_size: -
j_call: TRBJ2-7
cdr3_nt: TGTGCCAGCGCCTACCTCGCAGGGGCCTACGAGCAGTACTTC
cdr3_aa: CASAYLAGAYEQYF

d_call: -
v_call: TRBV11-2
clone_size: many
j_call: TRBJ2-7
cdr3_nt: TGTGCCAGCAAGCTCGGGAGCTACGAGCAGTACTTC
cdr3_aa: CASKLGSYEQYF

d_call: -
v_call: TRBV7-8
clone_size: -
j_call: TRBJ1-1
cdr3_nt: TGTGCCAGCAGCCGCCGGACCACAAACACTGAAGCTTTCTTT
cdr3_aa: CASSRRTTNTEAFF

d_call: -
v_call: TRBV27
clone_size: -
j_call: TRBJ2-5
cdr3_nt: TGTGCCAGCAGTTTATCGTACGGGACCCAAGAGACCCAGTACTTC
cdr3_aa: CASSLSYGTQETQYF

d_call: -
v_call: TRBV9
clone_size: -
j_call: TRBJ1-2
cdr3_nt: TGTGCCAGCAGCGTAGTGGGGATCGGTAACTATGGCTACACCTTC
cdr3_aa: CASSVVGIGNYGYTF

d_call: -
v_call: TRBV6-1
clone_size: few
j_call: TRBJ1-2
cdr3_nt: TGTGCCAGCACCGGGACGGGATATGGCTACACCTTC
cdr3_aa: CASTGTGYGYTF

d_call: -
v_call: TRBV24-1
clone_size: many
j_call: TRBJ2-5
cdr3_nt: TGTGCCACCAGTGATTCGGGACTCGGGGAGACCCAGTACTTC
cdr3_aa: CATSDSGLGETQYF

d_call: -
v_call: TRBV30
clone_size: many
j_call: TRBJ2-7
cdr3_nt: TGTGCCTGGAGTGTAACCGGGAACGAGCAGTACTTC
cdr3_aa: CAWSVTGNEQYF

d_call: -
v_call: TRBV7-2
clone_size: many
j_call: TRBJ2-4
cdr3_nt: TGTGCCAGCAGCTTATTTCTCCTCGGAGGTAGCATTCAGTACTTC
cdr3_aa: CASSLFLLGGSIQYF

d_call: TRBD1
v_call: TRBV7-2
clone_size: -
j_call: TRBJ2-2
cdr3_nt: TGTGCCAGCAGCGCGCGACAGGGACCCACCGGGGAGCTGTTTTTT
cdr3_aa: CASSARQGPTGELFF

d_call: TRBD1
v_call: TRBV7-3
clone_size: many
j_call: TRBJ2-5
cdr3_nt: TGTGCCAGCAGCGCGCAATTACAGGGGGCGAGAATAGAGACCCAGTACTTC
cdr3_aa: CASSAQLQGARIETQYF

d_call: TRBD2
v_call: TRBV5-1
clone_size: few
j_call: TRBJ2-4
cdr3_nt: TGCGCCAGCAGCTCGGGACTAGCGGGAAGAAAAAACATTCAGTACTTC
cdr3_aa: CASSSGLAGRKNIQYF

d_call: -
v_call: TRBV2
clone_size: few
j_call: TRBJ2-4
cdr3_nt: TGTGCCAGCAGTGTCCACCGACAGGAAAATGTAAGGAACATTCAGTACTTC
cdr3_aa: CASSVHRQENVRNIQYF